This T cell receptor beta chain was observed in a study of blood T cells in healthy people across ages (dated by TCRdb to between 2014 and 2017). About the full investigation: In model experiments, template switching captured about one uniquely barcoded TCR beta cDNA molecule for every two T cells. Age-related changes in TCR beta repertoire diversity were measured in the study by deep sequencing normalized with unique cDNA molecular identifiers. Donors were grouped into four age groups: young (average 16 years), middle-aged (about 40), aged (around 60) and long-lived (roughly 80). To avoid experimental bias, donors of different ages were distributed randomly across sequencing lanes. Using the same blood draw, the study looked at two additional independent replicas of 1 million unique cDNA reads for two donors, one aged 18 to 30 and the other aged 80 or older.

Donors were 35 to 40 systemically healthy Caucasian individuals from Russia aged roughly 6 to 95 years. Each donor gave about 9.7 milliliters of peripheral blood, drawn into EDTA-treated Vacutainer tubes. Ficoll-Paque density-gradient centrifugation was used to isolate PBMCs, with at least 6 million per sample. Trizol reagent was used to extract total RNA from the PBMCs, yielding at least 5.5 micrograms per sample. For every donor, flow cytometry on a PBMC aliquot measured the percentage of naive CD45RAhigh/CD27high T cells. Receptors were amplified or captured by 5' RACE. Sequenced on an Illumina HiSeq 2500. A second PCR of roughly 7 to 12 cycles was run with a J-beta primer mix and a sample-barcoded 5' primer. A template-switch 5' adaptor carrying 12 random nucleotides introduced a unique molecular identifier onto each TCR beta cDNA molecule. Each sample yielded at least 3 million CDR3-containing paired-end reads. The Mint cDNA synthesis kit, primed by a TRBC-specific oligonucleotide, was used to synthesize first-strand cDNA from all RNA. Following uracil-DNA glycosylase treatment, all cDNA underwent a first 18-cycle PCR with the universal primers M1SS and BC2_uni_R. As for the original processing: For normalization, 1 million high-quality reads, each with a distinct molecular identifier, were randomly selected from each sample. Instead of being binned into consensus sequences, reads that shared molecular identifiers were thrown out. CDR3 identification, clonotype clustering and error correction used MiTCR with a Q25 quality threshold and the strictest error-elimination algorithm. A nonparametric unseen species model with Euler transformation was used to estimate lower-bound total TCR beta diversity. The raw public reads went through TCRdb reprocessing: fastp at Q25, MiXCR clone calling, in-frame beta chains kept. When rows share a CDR3 protein, they turn into one entry using the most common DNA and genes. The V and J calls follow TCRdb's processing rather than the paper's. This sample gives about 640,000 distinct CDR3 sequences in total; 45% to 65% of them show up just once. The top ten constitute 30% to 45% of the sample.

Ends trimmed: V by 6 bases, J by 0 bases; bases unmatched to a gene: 5. Including cysteine and phenylalanine, the CDR3 has 14 amino acids. Only the CDR3 region is kept as DNA, spanning 42 bases read in frame from base 1. CDR1 and CDR2 were assigned from the germline V gene (reference sequence) as DFQATT and SNEGSKA. About this clonotype: This receptor's antigen is unknown. Base qualities are not recorded, but no much larger clone differs from it by a single base.

Here is what the overall study found, with its caveats: Estimates of total diversity from one million sequenced T cells were regarded as lower bounds and underestimates. Conclusive comparison of naive and antigen-experienced compartments was prevented by the profiling of bulk unsorted PBMCs. Because donor CMV infection status was unknown, age-related changes in expanded clonotypes were potentially confounded. A strong correlation was found between observed TCR beta diversity and the percentage of naive T cells measured by flow cytometry. Compared with the aged group, more naive CD4+ T cells, fewer expanded clones and increased TCR diversity were shown by the long-lived group, suggesting age selection. Observed TCR beta diversity per million T cells fell roughly linearly with age, and a significant reduction was already apparent by age around 40.

The sequencing sample was made of blood. This sequence originates from a man aged 55 to 70 in good health. The receptor chain draws on TRBV20-1 and TRBJ2-1; TRBD1 matches 7 bases in the middle. The DNA is as follows: TGCAGTGCGCAGGACAGGCGCTCCTACAATGAGCAGTTCTTC. It specifies CSAQDRRSYNEQFF.